This T cell receptor (beta chain) is drawn from a study of blood T cell repertoires in COVID-19. Here immunoSEQ multiplex PCR was the method, and the copy in TCRdb shows in-frame clones only, minus some. The data contain approximately 250,000 clones, about 89% of them singletons. Source material: peripheral blood. This TCR came from a woman in her sixties who had recovered from COVID-19.

The DNA for the CDR3 is TGCGCCAGCAGCCGCTTAGGGGACACCGGGGAGCTGTTTTTT. This translates into CASSRLGDTGELFF. This sequence joins TRBV4-1 and TRBJ2-2; D is perhaps TRBD1 (5 bases). Trimming took 4 bases from V and 3 from J, leaving 9 bases between them. Germline CDR1 reads MGHRA; CDR2 reads YSYEKL. The CDR3 is made up of 14 amino acids.